Detailed here is one T cell receptor (beta chain). Individually, cDNA molecules had unique molecular identifiers attached to them. Via MiXCR, TCRdb re-called the 5' RACE reads, giving one row per CDR3 protein. Of about 120,000 distinct CDR3 sequences in the sample, roughly 13% were seen once. Germline V gene data show CDR1 as WSHSY and CDR2 as SAAADI. V was cut by 2 bases and J by 0 bases, with 9 bases left in between. CDR3 length: 15 amino acids. This sample was taken from a study of early T cells in non-severe SARS-CoV-2 infection. The sequencing here drew on whole blood, taken at baseline. The receptor was derived from an adult who was a healthcare worker with PCR-confirmed SARS-CoV-2 infection or an uninfected control (not recorded which). The gene calls are TRBV10-2 and TRBJ2-3; no clear D. The CDR3 region is CASSERMASTDTQYF. CDR3 sequence (DNA): TGCGCCAGCAGTGAGAGGATGGCTAGCACAGATACGCAGTATTTT.